This T cell receptor (beta chain) was documented in a study of identical twins. Trimming removed 5 bases from V and 0 bases from J, with 7 bases in between. Germline lookup yields CDR1 SGHTA and CDR2 FQGNSA. CDR3 length: 13 residues. All donors comprised healthy Caucasians. Each cDNA held unique molecular identifiers, and template switching gave it a universal primer site. TCRdb re-called the 5' RACE reads with MiXCR, one entry per CDR3 protein. The table lists 450,000 or so distinct CDR3 sequences, 13% to 15% of them singletons. Broader study findings: Cord blood's abundant beta clonotypes had fewer insertions, unlike memory repertoires. Conclusions came from cross-sectional statistical analysis, not from following the same donors.

Concerning this clonotype itself: Its antigen is currently unknown.

The sample was also reused in another study, on yellow fever vaccine responses in identical twins.

The sequencing sample was made of CD4+ T cells sorted from blood. The chain employs TRBV7-2 and TRBJ1-1; D is uncertain. The TCR sequence derives from a woman between 18 and 29 years old in good health. CDR3 DNA sequence: TGTGCCAGCAGCACTAACGTGAACACTGAAGCTTTCTTT. Protein product: CASSTNVNTEAFF.